This TCR beta chain originates from a study of T cell repertoires in aging, cancer and after chemotherapy (dated by TCRdb to between 2018 and 2021). About the study as a whole: Donors were distributed across six age groups ranging from 30 or younger to 70 or older, with at least three individuals included per group. In the solid tumor group, the paired samples taken before and after chemotherapy came from brain tumor (glioblastoma) patients given temozolomide-based therapy. Alongside some 100 healthy donors serving as a reference group, the cohort included some 210 cancer patients, of whom more than 85 had hematological cancers and approximately 120 had solid cancers. The full dataset contained about 10 million TCR reads. To look at immunoaging and at how T cells reconstitute after chemotherapy, the study profiled TCR beta repertoires in peripheral blood from both healthy donors and cancer patients.

Paper-wide results and their limitations: In healthy donors, the decline in TCR diversity with age was mainly due to loss of richness, whereas in cancer patients loss of evenness also played a role. Significantly lower blood TCR diversity and higher clonality were observed in untreated patients with hematological or solid cancers than in age-matched healthy donors. An increase in median generation probability over the chemotherapy interval was observed in both cancer cohorts, suggesting that the repertoire was reconstituted through rebound thymic output. According to the authors, the repertoire data do not allow conclusions to be drawn about immunological memory after chemotherapy.

Looking up the germline V gene yields CDR1 MRHNA and CDR2 SNTAGT. Counted from cysteine to phenylalanine, this CDR3 has 15 amino acids. Only the CDR3 part of the read is kept: 45 bases, read in frame from the first base. The V end gives up 5 bases and the J end 3 bases, leaving 4 bases in the junction not matched to a gene. Genomic DNA extracted from peripheral blood, rather than sorted cells or RNA, was used as the source for amplification of TCR beta rearrangements. Rearranged TRB sequences spanning V, D and J segments were amplified in a multiplex touch-down PCR with a mixed TRB-A/B primer pool. Two consecutive PCR reactions with Phusion HS II polymerase added Illumina adapters and sample indices to the amplicons. Amplicons were gel-purified using the NucleoSpin Gel and PCR Clean-up kit and were subsequently checked with Qubit and an Agilent 2100 Bioanalyzer. The libraries were sequenced on an Illumina MiSeq with 600-cycle, single-indexed, paired-end runs. The original pipeline was this. TRB sequences were processed with MiXCR versions 2.12 and 3.0.5. Each unique CDR3 nucleotide sequence was treated as one clone, and only productive sequences with two or more reads were kept. The repertoire metrics were Shannon diversity, evenness, clonality (calculated as one minus evenness), and diversity profiles parameterized by alpha from 0 to 5. The IGoR algorithm was used to compute generation probabilities of clones in paired pre- and post-chemotherapy samples. The public reads were reprocessed in TCRdb via fastp at Q25 and MiXCR, keeping in-frame beta chains. Merged by CDR3 protein, the rows form single entries marked with the most common genes and DNA. V and J calls and clone size were set by TCRdb, not the authors. For this sample there are roughly 18,000 distinct CDR3 sequences; 35% to 40% appear just once. Jointly, the top ten make up approximately 17% of the sample.

About this clonotype itself: Its antigen has not been determined. The input lacks base qualities; no much larger clone sits a single base away.

This sequence was found in a human donor with a solid tumor. Input material: blood. The rearranged chain carries TRBV6-4 and TRBJ2-2; 9 central bases correspond to TRBD2. CDR3 protein: CASSPSGTYTGELFF. The nucleotides are TGTGCCAGCAGTCCTAGCGGGACTTACACCGGGGAGCTGTTTTTT.